Following are 25 T cell receptor beta chains from one sample sequenced in a study of a mutant IDH1 vaccine in newly diagnosed glioma. The antigens of these receptors remain unknown. Time point meaning: week 5, during vaccination. A single vaccine dose contained 300 ug of mutant IDH1 20-mer peptide, and topical imiquimod was used with it. Generated by immunoSEQ multiplex PCR, the TCRdb table keeps only in-frame clones and is missing some. The sample yields 11,000 or so clones, roughly 87% seen once. The specimen was PBMCs, collected from a glioma patient whose treatment included an IDH1 peptide vaccine. The receptors here all came from a woman aged 40 to 50 with glioma. Some clones in this sample may be carry-over from other donors' samples.

This clone came up once. The V call is TRBV7-9, the J call TRBJ1-1; 7 nucleotides align to TRBD1. The CDR3 length is 15 residues. Trimming removed 5 bases from V and 0 bases from J; junction bases left unmatched: 6. Germline assignment: CDR1 SEHNR and CDR2 FQNEAQ (reference sequence). This chain's CDR3 is CASSKRQGLNTEAFF. The CDR3 nucleotides read TGTGCCAGCAGCAAGCGACAGGGATTGAACACTGAAGCTTTCTTT.

The V call is TRBV19, the J call TRBJ1-3; TRBD1 is a possible D gene (6 bases). Germline loops: CDR1 LNHDA, CDR2 SQIVND (reference sequence). The V gene lost 4 bases and the J gene lost 5 bases, with 9 bases spanning the gap. The length of the CDR3 is 13 residues. CDR3 in amino acids: CASSTTGRNTIYF. CDR3 bases: TGTGCCAGTAGTACCACAGGGAGAAACACCATATATTTT.

A single count supports this clone. The rearrangement joins TRBV28 to TRBJ2-5; possible D gene TRBD2, 6 bases. There are 15 residues in the CDR3. The V gene lost 5 bases and the J gene lost 5 bases, with 18 bases spanning the gap. Germline CDR1 reads MDHEN; CDR2 reads SYDVKM. CDR3 in amino acids: CASSTVSGLRETQYF. DNA of the CDR3: TGTGCCAGCAGTACTGTTTCGGGACTGAGGGAGACCCAGTACTTC.

This clone was seen a single time. The V and J genes are TRBV7-9 and TRBJ2-5; no clear D gene. V was clipped by 1 base and J by 4 bases, with 13 bases between them. This CDR3 is 15 amino acids long. Germline lookup yields CDR1 SEHNR and CDR2 FQNEAQ (reference sequence). CDR3 residues: CASSLESGIGETQYF. The CDR3 DNA reads as TGTGCCAGCAGCTTAGAATCTGGGATTGGAGAGACCCAGTACTTC.

The chain joins TRBV29-1 to TRBJ1-2, with D possibly TRBD1 on 6 matching bases. Trimming shortened V by 1 base and J by 6 bases, and 12 bases separated the two germline ends. The germline V gene encodes CDR1 SQVTM and CDR2 ANQGSEA. The CDR3 sequence is 13 residues long. The CDR3 reads CSVEGGASNGYTF. The CDR3 nucleotides read TGCAGCGTTGAAGGGGGGGCGTCAAATGGCTACACCTTC.

The chain uses TRBV30 and TRBJ2-7; D is undetermined. The CDR3 is made up of 13 amino acids. Germline V gene sequence: CDR1 GTSNPN, CDR2 SVGIG (reference sequence). V lost 2 bases and J lost 0, with 8 bases in between. CDR3 sequence (DNA): TGTGCCTGGAGTTATGGGTACTCCTACGAGCAGTACTTC. Translation gives CAWSYGYSYEQYF.

The chain recombines TRBV20-1 with TRBJ1-1, with 8 positions matching TRBD1. J gave up 10 bases and V 7 bases, and 8 bases lay outside the gene matches. The CDR3 runs 11 residues. In germline, CDR1 is DFQATT, CDR2 SNEGSKA (reference sequence). Here the CDR3 reads CSDRVQGGAFF. CDR3 DNA: TGCAGTGATAGGGTACAGGGGGGAGCTTTCTTT.

The chain links TRBV5-4 to TRBJ2-7; TRBD2 matches 11 bases. V was pared by 4 bases and J by 2 bases, with 2 bases of the junction left unmatched. The CDR3 loop spans 14 amino acids. Germline V gene data show CDR1 as SGHNT and CDR2 as YYREEE (reference sequence). The CDR3 bases are TGTGCCAGCAGCATAGCGGGAGGGCCCTACGAGCAGTACTTC. This encodes CASSIAGGPYEQYF.

The chain has TRBV4-2 and TRBJ1-1, with D perhaps TRBD1 (6 bases). V shed 3 bases and J shed 8 bases, with 16 bases lying between them. Per the germline V gene, CDR1 is LGHNA and CDR2 is YNFKEQ. The length of the CDR3 is 14 residues. The CDR3 sequence: CASSQDSLPAEAFF. Here the CDR3 DNA reads TGTGCCAGCAGCCAGGACAGTCTACCCGCAGAAGCTTTCTTT.

This chain joins TRBV7-8 and TRBJ2-1; no definite D call. The germline gives CDR1 SGHVS, CDR2 FQNEAQ. V lost 1 base, J lost 2 bases, and 9 bases lay in between. This CDR3 region has 15 residues. In DNA, the CDR3 is TGTGCCAGCAGCTTAGATGGCCTCACCTACAATGAGCAGTTCTTC. It yields the protein CASSLDGLTYNEQFF.

This chain connects TRBV25-1 to TRBJ1-5, with unresolved D. Trimming removed 0 bases at V and 7 bases at J, with 13 bases between. This CDR3 contains 15 residues. Germline V lookup: CDR1 MGHDK, CDR2 SYGVNS. CDR3 region: CASSEYIGSGQPQHF. Written as DNA, the CDR3 is TGTGCCAGCAGTGAATATATAGGGTCGGGACAGCCCCAGCATTTT.

V gene TRBV6-6 combines with J gene TRBJ2-1; 9 nucleotides match TRBD2. The CDR3 contains 13 residues. The V segment lost 11 bases and the J segment 6 bases; nucleotides outside the gene matches: 8. Germline CDR1 is MNHNY and CDR2 is SVGAGI (reference sequence). The CDR3 region has the DNA TGTGCCTGTGGTAGCGGGGGCCTCAATGAGCAGTTCTTC. Amino acid sequence: CACGSGGLNEQFF.

This clone was observed a few times. CDR3 nucleotide sequence: TGTGCCAGCTCACCTCCCGGGACACAGACTAACTATGGCTACACCTTC. Amino acid sequence: CASSPPGTQTNYGYTF. This chain links TRBV18 with TRBJ1-2; the D gene is possibly TRBD1 (6 bases). Per germline, CDR1 KGHSH and CDR2 LQKENI. V shed 3 bases and J shed 0 bases, with 14 bases lying between them. The CDR3 sequence is 16 residues long.

In this sample, this clone turned up once. The V gene is TRBV7-9, the J gene TRBJ2-3; D remains ambiguous. Deletions cut 1 base from V and 4 bases from J, with 3 bases between. Germline CDR1 and CDR2: SEHNR and FQNEAQ (reference sequence). CDR3 length: 12 residues. The DNA for the CDR3 is TGTGCCAGCAGCTTAGAGGCAGATACGCAGTATTTT. Residues: CASSLEADTQYF.

The V gene is TRBV10-1, the J gene TRBJ2-5; 8 positions agree with TRBD2. There are 17 residues in the CDR3. Germline V lookup: CDR1 WNHNN, CDR2 SYGVQD (reference sequence). The junction had 14 bases not matched to a gene; V was cut back by 7 bases and J by 1 base. In nucleotides, the CDR3 is TGCGCCAGCAACCTTAAGGGAAACGGGGGGGCCCAAGAGACCCAGTACTTC. Translating gives CASNLKGNGGAQETQYF.

This chain links TRBV5-1 with TRBJ2-6, with D maybe TRBD1 (5 bases). Germline V gene data show CDR1 as SGHRS and CDR2 as YFSETQ. Trimming cost V 0 bases and J 2 bases, with 15 bases left between them. CDR3 size: 18 residues. CDR3 amino acids: CASSLVGRALAGANVLTF. The DNA for the CDR3 is TGCGCCAGCAGCTTGGTCGGCAGGGCTCTAGCTGGGGCCAACGTCCTGACTTTC.

The rearrangement uses TRBV7-9 and TRBJ1-1, with D perhaps matching TRBD1 (5 bases). Germline CDR1 is SEHNR and CDR2 is FQNEAQ (reference sequence). V was shortened by 5 bases and J by 4 bases, with 11 bases between the two germline ends. This CDR3 is built from 13 residues. CDR3 DNA sequence: TGTGCCAGCAGCCAAGCGGGGGGCACTGAAGCTTTCTTT. The encoded protein is CASSQAGGTEAFF.

The chain joins TRBV7-8 to TRBJ2-2; 11 positions agree with TRBD2. This CDR3 is 16 amino acids long. V dropped 2 bases and J dropped 5; count of bases not matched to a gene: 4. Germline CDR1 and CDR2: SGHVS and FQNEAQ. CDR3: CASSLYSGGETGELFF. Here the CDR3 DNA reads TGTGCCAGCAGCTTATATAGCGGGGGGGAGACCGGGGAGCTGTTTTTT.

This chain links TRBV29-1 with TRBJ2-1; 9 bases map to TRBD1. The CDR3 is 10 residues long. Germline CDR1 and CDR2: SQVTM and ANQGSEA. J was trimmed by 14 bases and V by 6 bases; bases with no gene match: 5. CDR3 nucleotides: TGCAGCGTCGTCCGGGACAGGGAGTTCTTC. This sequence encodes CSVVRDREFF.

This chain links TRBV5-5 with TRBJ1-5; the D gene is possibly TRBD1 (6 bases). Between the trimmed V and J ends, which lost 0 bases and 6 bases, there was a span of 25 bases. Germline CDR1 and CDR2: SGHKS and YYEKEE (reference sequence). The length of the CDR3 is 19 residues. The CDR3 nucleotides read TGTGCCAGCAGCTTGGCAGGAGGACAGACAACCGTAAGGGGTCAGCCCCAGCATTTT. Amino acids: CASSLAGGQTTVRGQPQHF.

The rearrangement uses TRBV2 and TRBJ2-7; the D is unclear. The CDR3 is made up of 11 amino acids. Germline V lookup: CDR1 SNHLY, CDR2 FYNNEI. V was pared by 8 bases and J by 9 bases, with 14 bases between. The CDR3 DNA reads as TGTGCCAGCTCCCCCGTCAAAGGGCAGTACTTC. It codes for CASSPVKGQYF.

The count of this clone is one. The J gene is TRBJ1-5, the V gene TRBV7-2, with D unclear. Trimming left V 1 base short and J 4 bases short, with 11 bases between. The CDR3 is 15 amino acids. Germline assignment: CDR1 SGHTA and CDR2 FQGNSA. Here the CDR3 reads CASSLDWRLNQPQHF. CDR3 sequence (DNA): TGTGCCAGCAGCTTAGATTGGCGGCTTAATCAGCCCCAGCATTTT.

The chain recombines TRBV15 with TRBJ1-4, with unresolved D. The CDR3 totals 13 residues. Germline-derived CDR1 and CDR2 are LNHNV and YYDKDF (reference sequence). V was cut by 0 bases and J by 14 bases, with 13 bases left in between. The CDR3 sequence is CATSRDGYTSLFF. CDR3 coding DNA: TGTGCCACCAGCAGAGATGGATATACATCTCTGTTTTTT.

The CDR3 is CASSLILRIGPGGNEQFF. The CDR3 coding sequence is TGTGCCAGCAGCCTTATTTTGCGGATTGGACCCGGAGGAAATGAGCAGTTCTTC. The chain employs TRBV7-8 and TRBJ2-1; maybe TRBD2 (5 bases). V was cut by 5 bases and J by 7 bases, with 27 bases left in between. CDR1 and CDR2 from the germline V gene are SGHVS and FQNEAQ. CDR3 length equals 18 residues.

V and J are TRBV5-1 and TRBJ1-4; weak D call: TRBD1 (6 bases). The CDR3 sequence is 19 residues long. The germline V gene has CDR1 SGHRS and CDR2 YFSETQ. The V gene lost 1 base and the J gene lost 2 bases, with 21 bases spanning the gap. The CDR3 is CASSLLGRTGGKTNEKLFF. The DNA for the CDR3 is TGCGCCAGCAGCTTGTTGGGTCGTACGGGGGGCAAGACTAATGAAAAACTGTTTTTT.